The T cell receptor (beta chain) described here comes from a study of blood T cell repertoires in COVID-19. Study-level information: Samples taken during acute and convalescent COVID-19 were collected in the United States, Italy and Spain. From T cells, B-cell-depleted T cells, or PBMCs came the material, which was cDNA or gDNA.

Authors' processing steps: Amplification of reference gene primers provided the estimated nucleated cell counts. The repertoire was sequenced with immunoSEQ multiplex PCR; TCRdb's copy has only in-frame clones and lacks some. V, J and clone size are taken as reported in that table, and D and trimming were inferred from the DNA itself. Of under 200,000 clones in the sample, more than 75% are singletons; the top ten hold 3.5% to 4.5%. Sequenced sample: peripheral blood. This sequence was found in a man younger than 30 with active or convalescent COVID-19.

As DNA, the CDR3 is TGTGCCACCAGCAGAGATCGAGGGAGGTTGGGGACCGAAGAGCAGTTCTTC. It yields the protein CATSRDRGRLGTEEQFF. The chain links TRBV15 to TRBJ2-1; a weak D match, TRBD2 (6 bases). The germline CDR1 and CDR2 sequences are LNHNV and YYDKDF (reference sequence). CDR3 length: 17 amino acids. V lost 0 bases, J lost 10 bases, and 22 bases lay in between.